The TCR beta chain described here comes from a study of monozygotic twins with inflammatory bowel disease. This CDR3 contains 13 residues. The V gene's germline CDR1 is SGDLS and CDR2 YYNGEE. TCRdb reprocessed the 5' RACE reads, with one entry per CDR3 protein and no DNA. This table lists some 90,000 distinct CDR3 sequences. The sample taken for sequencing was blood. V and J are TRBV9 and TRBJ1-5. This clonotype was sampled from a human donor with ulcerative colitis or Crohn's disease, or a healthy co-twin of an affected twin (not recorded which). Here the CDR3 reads CASSVAGGEPQHF.